This T cell receptor (beta chain) was recovered during a study of human T cells and chemical hapten exposure. The starting material, unfractionated whole blood, was used for total RNA extraction. The length of the CDR3 is 14 residues. From germline, CDR1 is SEHNR and CDR2 FQNEAQ (reference sequence). V gave up 5 bases and J gave up 6 bases, with 17 bases separating them. TCRdb re-analysed the 5' RACE reads in MiXCR, keeping a single row per CDR3 protein. The sample shows approximately 110,000 distinct CDR3 sequences, more than 15% of them seen only once. This clonotype was counted between two and nine times.

The rearrangement links TRBV7-9 to TRBJ2-7; D possibly matches TRBD1 or TRBD2 (5 bases each). The clonotype originates from a human donor in good health. CDR3: CASSESGTQIEQYF. CDR3 DNA sequence: TGTGCCAGCAGCGAGTCCGGGACGCAAATCGAGCAGTACTTC. Complete variable domain (other parts from reference TRBV7-9 and TRBJ2-7): DTGVSQNPRHKITKRGQNVTFRCDPISEHNRLYWYRQTLGQGPEFLTYFQNEAQLEKSRLLSDRFSAERPKGSFSTLEIQRTEQGDSAMYLCASSESGTQIEQYFGPGTRLTVT.